These 18 T cell receptor beta chains were all obtained from the same sample, sequenced in a study of cytotoxic CD8 clonotypes in ibrutinib-treated CLL. Profiling relied on immunoSEQ multiplex PCR, and the TCRdb table lists in-frame clones only, not all of them. The sample carries fewer than 400,000 clones, over 60% recorded once. Source: PBMCs, taken after 36 months of ibrutinib treatment. Every receptor here comes from a human donor with chronic lymphocytic leukemia.

In its sample, this clone was seen a few times. This chain uses TRBV7-8 with TRBJ2-3, with 13 bases that match TRBD2. This CDR3 spans 19 amino acids. Trimming at V came to 1 base and at J to 0 bases, leaving 7 bases not matched to a gene. The V gene's germline CDR1 is SGHVS and CDR2 FQNEAQ. CDR3 residues: CASSLGLAGGTASTDTQYF. The CDR3 nucleotides are TGTGCCAGCAGCTTAGGACTAGCGGGGGGAACAGCTAGCACAGATACGCAGTATTTT.

J is TRBJ2-2 and V is TRBV11-3; D perhaps matches TRBD1 (5 bases). Trimming cost V 2 bases and J 6 bases, with 7 bases left between them. Germline V gives CDR1 SGHNT, CDR2 YENEEA. This CDR3 comprises 13 residues. CDR3 sequence (DNA): TGTGCCAGCAGCTTAAAGGGGTCCGGGGAGCTGTTTTTT. This encodes CASSLKGSGELFF.

This sequence joins TRBV6-5 and TRBJ1-1, with TRBD1 as a possible D gene (5 bases). Per germline, CDR1 MNHEY and CDR2 SVGAGI. The CDR3 runs to 13 residues. V lost 0 bases, J lost 8 bases, and 10 bases lay in between. CDR3 sequence: CASSYSGLQEAFF. CDR3 sequence (DNA): TGTGCCAGCAGTTACTCGGGACTGCAGGAAGCTTTCTTT.

This clone is a singleton in its sample. The V call is TRBV9, the J call TRBJ2-3; 9 nucleotides match TRBD1. Germline CDR1 and CDR2: SGDLS and YYNGEE. The CDR3 consists of 16 residues. With V trimmed by 3 bases and J by 2 bases, 7 bases remained unmatched. The CDR3, as DNA: TGTGCCAGCAGCGCTTGGACAGGGGCGTCCACAGATACGCAGTATTTT. This gives the protein CASSAWTGASTDTQYF.

The CDR3 here is CASSLALGGADTQYF. In nucleotides, the CDR3 is TGTGCCAGCAGCTTAGCGTTAGGGGGAGCGGATACGCAGTATTTT. This chain uses TRBV7-7 with TRBJ2-3, with a weak D call TRBD1 (6 bases). The CDR3 consists of 15 residues. Germline V lookup: CDR1 SSHAT, CDR2 FNYEAQ (reference sequence). V was shortened by 0 bases and J by 6 bases, with 13 bases between the two germline ends.

This rearrangement joins TRBV4-2 to TRBJ2-7; TRBD1 matches 8 bases. Trimming took 4 bases from V and 2 from J; bases not matched to a gene: 13. This CDR3 region has 17 residues. Germline loops: CDR1 LGHNA, CDR2 YNFKEQ. The CDR3 is CASSRTMGMDRAYEQYF. The CDR3 DNA reads TGTGCCAGCAGCCGAACTATGGGGATGGACAGGGCCTACGAGCAGTACTTC.

The J gene is TRBJ2-3, the V gene TRBV28, with 8 bases lining up with TRBD2. The CDR3 covers 14 residues. V gave up 6 bases and J gave up 1 base; unmatched junction bases: 3. Per the germline V gene, CDR1 is MDHEN and CDR2 is SYDVKM. The DNA for the CDR3 is TGTGCCAGCAGCCAACTAGCGGGCACAGATACGCAGTATTTT. It is translated as CASSQLAGTDTQYF.

The sample holds many counts of this clone. V is TRBV5-1 and J is TRBJ2-1; no clear D gene. This CDR3 contains 12 residues. Trimming cost V 1 base and J 7 bases, with 6 bases left between them. CDR1 is SGHRS, CDR2 YFSETQ, per germline. CDR3 sequence: CASSLNVNEQFF. The CDR3 region has the DNA TGCGCCAGCAGCTTGAACGTGAATGAGCAGTTCTTC.

This chain links TRBV6-1 with TRBJ1-5, with 11 bases identical to TRBD1. The CDR3 is made up of 14 amino acids. The junction had 2 bases not matched to a gene; V was cut back by 3 bases and J by 7 bases. Germline assignment: CDR1 MNHNS and CDR2 SASEGT. CDR3 nucleotides: TGTGCCAGCAGTGACGGGGACAGGGGGCAGCCCCAGCATTTT. This gives the protein CASSDGDRGQPQHF.

This chain links TRBV1 with TRBJ2-5; TRBD1 is the table's D call, not checked against the DNA. TRBV1 is a pseudogene. The CDR3 runs to 18 residues. Here the CDR3 reads CTSSQVYGTTGEQETQYF. The CDR3 DNA sequence: TGCACCAGCAGCCAAGTTTACGGAACGACAGGGGAGCAAGAGACCCAGTACTTC.

The table lists this clone with a few counts. The chain has TRBV7-2 and TRBJ1-5, with D possibly TRBD1 on 5 matching bases. The germline CDR1 and CDR2 sequences are SGHTA and FQGNSA. The CDR3 contains 18 residues. V lost 0 bases and J 0 bases, leaving 15 bases between the germline ends. The CDR3 protein is CASSLARAGHYSNQPQHF. The CDR3 bases are TGTGCCAGCAGCTTAGCCCGGGCCGGACACTATAGCAATCAGCCCCAGCATTTT. The full variable domain, in which reference TRBV7-2 and TRBJ1-5 provide the parts outside the CDR3, is GAGVSQSPSNKVTEKGKDVELRCDPISGHTALYWYRQSLGQGLEFLIYFQGNSAPDKSGLPSDRFSAERTGGSVSTLTIQRTQQEDSAVYLCASSLARAGHYSNQPQHFGDGTRLSIL.

The genes are TRBV5-4 and TRBJ2-3, with 9 bases fitting TRBD2. The germline CDR1 and CDR2 sequences are SGHNT and YYREEE (reference sequence). This CDR3 spans 15 amino acids. The V segment lost 3 bases and the J segment 5 bases; nucleotides outside the gene matches: 7. CDR3 bases: TGTGCCAGCAGCTGGAGCGGGGGGTTCGAAGATACGCAGTATTTT. Residues: CASSWSGGFEDTQYF.

The chain has TRBV9 and TRBJ2-1, with 7 nucleotides matching TRBD2. Germline CDR1 and CDR2: SGDLS and YYNGEE. J lost 5 bases, V lost 3 bases, and 5 bases had no gene match. The CDR3 totals 14 residues. The CDR3 loop reads CASSAGLVHNEQFF. The DNA for the CDR3 is TGTGCCAGCAGCGCAGGACTAGTCCACAATGAGCAGTTCTTC.

This clone was observed a handful of times. This specimen includes other DNA sequences encoding the same CDR3. The chain recombines TRBV2 with TRBJ2-7; D is ambiguous. V lost 4 bases and J 1 base, leaving 5 bases between the germline ends. This CDR3 contains 12 residues. The germline V gene has CDR1 SNHLY and CDR2 FYNNEI. CDR3 loop: CASSVASYEQYF. The CDR3 nucleotides are TGTGCCAGCAGTGTCGCATCCTACGAGCAGTACTTC.

This chain connects TRBV28 to TRBJ1-6, with a tentative D call TRBD1 (5 bases). V was shortened by 8 bases and J by 8 bases, with 13 bases between the two germline ends. The length of the CDR3 is 13 residues. CDR1 is MDHEN and CDR2 is SYDVKM in the germline V gene. For the CDR3, the DNA is TGTGCCAGCTCGAGGCAGGGTTATTCACCCCTCCACTTT. As protein: CASSRQGYSPLHF.

This sequence joins TRBV5-4 and TRBJ2-1, with 11 bases identical to TRBD2. J lost 9 bases, V lost 4 bases, and 15 bases had no gene match. From germline, CDR1 is SGHNT and CDR2 YYREEE (reference sequence). The CDR3 is 17 amino acids. CDR3 DNA: TGTGCCAGCAGCCCTTGCCAGTTAGCGGGGGGGCTGTGTGAGCAGTTCTTC. Amino acid sequence: CASSPCQLAGGLCEQFF. Combining the CDR3 with reference TRBV5-4 and TRBJ2-1 gives the whole variable domain ETGVTQSPTHLIKTRGQQVTLRCSSQSGHNTVSWYQQALGQGPQFIFQYYREEENGRGNFPPRFSGLQFPNYSSELNVNALELDDSALYLCASSPCQLAGGLCEQFFGPGTRLTVL.

This clone appeared a few times. V and J are TRBV5-6 and TRBJ2-3; 10 nucleotides match TRBD2. The V and J ends lost 1 base and 4 bases, in that order; junction bases with no gene match: 9. CDR3 size: 17 residues. Germline loops: CDR1 SGHDT, CDR2 YYEEEE. The CDR3 sequence is CASSLRQRGGQADTQYF. DNA of the CDR3: TGTGCCAGCAGCTTGAGGCAGCGGGGGGGCCAGGCAGATACGCAGTATTTT.

This chain joins TRBV18 and TRBJ2-1, with TRBD2 matching 7 bases. The CDR3 spans 15 residues. V shed 3 bases and J 8 bases; nucleotides not matched to a gene: 10. CDR1 and CDR2 from the germline V gene are KGHSH and LQKENI. In DNA, the CDR3 is TGTGCCAGCTCACCTACCGGGACTACGGGGGATGAGCAGTTCTTC. Residues: CASSPTGTTGDEQFF.